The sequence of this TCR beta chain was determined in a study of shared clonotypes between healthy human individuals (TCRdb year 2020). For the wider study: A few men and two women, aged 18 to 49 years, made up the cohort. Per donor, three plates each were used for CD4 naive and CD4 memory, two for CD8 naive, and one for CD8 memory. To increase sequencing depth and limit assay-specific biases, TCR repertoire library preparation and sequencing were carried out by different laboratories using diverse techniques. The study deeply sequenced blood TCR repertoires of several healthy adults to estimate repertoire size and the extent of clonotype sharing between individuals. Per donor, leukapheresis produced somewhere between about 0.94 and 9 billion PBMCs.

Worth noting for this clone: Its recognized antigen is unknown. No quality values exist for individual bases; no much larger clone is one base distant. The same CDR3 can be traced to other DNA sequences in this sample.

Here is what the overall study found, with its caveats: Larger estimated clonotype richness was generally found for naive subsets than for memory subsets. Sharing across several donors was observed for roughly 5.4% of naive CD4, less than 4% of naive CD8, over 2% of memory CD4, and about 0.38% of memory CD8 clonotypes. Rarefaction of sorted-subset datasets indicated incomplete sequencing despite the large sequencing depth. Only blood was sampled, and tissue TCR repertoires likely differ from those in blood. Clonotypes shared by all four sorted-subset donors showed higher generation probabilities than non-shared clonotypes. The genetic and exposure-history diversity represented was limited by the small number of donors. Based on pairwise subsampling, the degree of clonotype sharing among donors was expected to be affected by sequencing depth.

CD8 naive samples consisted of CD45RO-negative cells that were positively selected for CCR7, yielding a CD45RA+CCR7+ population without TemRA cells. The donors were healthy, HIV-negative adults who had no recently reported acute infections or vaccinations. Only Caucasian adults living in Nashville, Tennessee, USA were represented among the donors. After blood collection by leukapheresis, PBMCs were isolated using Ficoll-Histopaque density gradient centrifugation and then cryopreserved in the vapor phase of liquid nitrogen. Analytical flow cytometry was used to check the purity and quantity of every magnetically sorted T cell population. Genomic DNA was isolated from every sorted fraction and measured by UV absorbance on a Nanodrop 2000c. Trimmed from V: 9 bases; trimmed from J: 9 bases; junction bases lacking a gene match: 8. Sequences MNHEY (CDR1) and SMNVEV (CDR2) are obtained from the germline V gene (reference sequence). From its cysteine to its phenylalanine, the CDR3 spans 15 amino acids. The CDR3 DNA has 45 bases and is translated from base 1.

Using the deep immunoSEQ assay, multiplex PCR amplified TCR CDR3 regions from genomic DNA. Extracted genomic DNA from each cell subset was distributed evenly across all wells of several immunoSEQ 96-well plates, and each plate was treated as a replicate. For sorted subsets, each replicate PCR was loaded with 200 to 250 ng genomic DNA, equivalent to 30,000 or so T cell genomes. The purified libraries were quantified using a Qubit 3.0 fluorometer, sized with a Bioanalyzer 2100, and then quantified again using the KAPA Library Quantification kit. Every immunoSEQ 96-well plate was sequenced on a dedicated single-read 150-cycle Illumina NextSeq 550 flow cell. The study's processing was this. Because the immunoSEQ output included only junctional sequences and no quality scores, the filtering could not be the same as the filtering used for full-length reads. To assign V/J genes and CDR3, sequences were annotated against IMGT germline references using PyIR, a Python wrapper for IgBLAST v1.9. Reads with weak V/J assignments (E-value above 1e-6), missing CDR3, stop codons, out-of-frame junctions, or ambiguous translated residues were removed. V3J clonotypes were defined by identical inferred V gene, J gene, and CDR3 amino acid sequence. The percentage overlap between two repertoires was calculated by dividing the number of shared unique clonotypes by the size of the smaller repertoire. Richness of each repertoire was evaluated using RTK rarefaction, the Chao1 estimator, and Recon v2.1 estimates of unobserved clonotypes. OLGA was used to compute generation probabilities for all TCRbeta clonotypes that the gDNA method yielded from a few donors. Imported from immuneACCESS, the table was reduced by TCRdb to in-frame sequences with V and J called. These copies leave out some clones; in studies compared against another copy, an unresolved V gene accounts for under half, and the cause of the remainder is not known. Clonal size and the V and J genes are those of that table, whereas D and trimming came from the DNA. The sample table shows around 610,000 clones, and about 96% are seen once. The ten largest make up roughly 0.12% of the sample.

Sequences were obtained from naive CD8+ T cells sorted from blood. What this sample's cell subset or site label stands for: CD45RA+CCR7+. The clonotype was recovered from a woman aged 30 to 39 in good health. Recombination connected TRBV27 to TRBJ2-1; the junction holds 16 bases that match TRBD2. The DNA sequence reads TGTGCCAGTTCCTCCGGGACTAGCGGGAGGGGTGAGCAGTTCTTC. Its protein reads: CASSSGTSGRGEQFF.